These 32 T cell receptor beta chains originate from one sample sequenced in a study of CXCR3-negative and CXCR3-positive naive CD8 T cells (dated by TCRdb to about 2019). Overall study results and their limits: TRB CDR3s from CXCR3-positive naive cells showed higher hydrophobicity (lower Kidera factor 4), lower energy, and higher strength and volume indices than CXCR3-negative naive cells.

TCRdb records NextSeq 550 as the sequencer. The Human TCR Profiling Kit (MiLaboratory) was used to make UMI-labeled 5' RACE TRB cDNA libraries. Through TCRdb reprocessing, the reads give one entry per CDR3 protein sequence; DNA is omitted. The data table for this sample lists tens of thousands of distinct CDR3 sequences. The leading ten clones occupy around 0.58% of the sample. No cognate antigen is known for these TCRs. The sequenced material came from naive CXCR3+ CD8+ T cells from blood. The sample's cell subset or site label is to be understood as: CD45RO-CCR7+CD27+CD95- naive CD8+ T cells expressing CXCR3 (TNR3+). These receptors came from a human donor in good health. Some clones in this sample may be carry-over from other donors' samples.

CDR3 residues: CASSLPDGDQPQHF. This chain uses TRBV28 with TRBJ1-5. Germline CDR1 and CDR2: MDHEN and SYDVKM. The CDR3 spans 14 residues.

The rearrangement links TRBV7-6 to TRBJ2-3; TCRdb gives TRBD2 as the D gene, but with no DNA this cannot be confirmed. CDR3 length: 13 amino acids. Germline CDR1 and CDR2: SGHVS and FNYEAQ. The CDR3 is CASSLVAPDTQYF.

This chain connects TRBV7-3 to TRBJ2-2. Germline CDR1 is SGHTA and CDR2 is FQGTGA. The CDR3 loop spans 14 amino acids. The CDR3 loop is CASSFFGDTGELFF.

This chain joins TRBV29-1 and TRBJ2-7; the TCRdb call, TRBD1, lacks DNA for checking. The CDR3 covers 13 residues. CDR1 is SQVTM, CDR2 ANQGSEA, per germline. The CDR3 protein is CSVCLRQGYEQYF.

V is TRBV6-2 or TRBV6-3 and J is TRBJ1-1; without DNA, the TCRdb call of TRBD1 cannot be checked. The V gene's germline CDR1 is MNHEY and CDR2 SVGEGT. The CDR3 length is 14 residues. The CDR3 protein is CASGIRQGNTEAFF.

This rearrangement joins TRBV6-1 to TRBJ2-4; the TCRdb D gene call, TRBD1, has no DNA to confirm it. Germline V CDR1 and CDR2: MNHNS, SASEGT. CDR3 length: 16 residues. CDR3 sequence: CASSDSPGSAKNIQYF.

This sequence joins TRBV18 and TRBJ1-1. Germline-derived CDR1 and CDR2 are KGHSH and LQKENI. The CDR3 consists of 15 residues. CDR3 sequence reads: CASSPPGAPNTEAFF.

The rearrangement links TRBV3-1 to TRBJ2-4. CDR3 length: 11 residues. Germline CDR1 is LGHDT and CDR2 is YNNKEL (reference sequence). The CDR3 spells CASSQDGVQYF.

V gene TRBV9 combines with J gene TRBJ2-7; TCRdb selects TRBD1, and the lack of DNA leaves this call unchecked. The CDR3 consists of 15 residues. Germline loops: CDR1 SGDLS, CDR2 YYNGEE. This chain's CDR3 is CASSPPGIGSYEQYF.

This CDR3 reads CASSFRQGEGMNTEAFF. This sequence joins TRBV6-6 and TRBJ1-1; as DNA is missing, the TRBD1 call by TCRdb cannot be tested. The CDR3 consists of 17 residues. CDR1 and CDR2 from the germline V gene are MNHNY and SVGAGI (reference sequence).

This chain joins TRBV29-1 and TRBJ1-1. The CDR3 is 14 residues long. Germline V gives CDR1 SQVTM, CDR2 ANQGSEA. The CDR3: CSVSRRNSNTEAFF.

The chain combines TRBV14 with TRBJ1-2. The CDR3 spans 13 residues. From germline, CDR1 is SGHDN and CDR2 FVKESK. The CDR3 sequence is CASSQGGPDGYTF. Full variable domain (remainder filled in from reference TRBV14 and TRBJ1-2): EAGVTQFPSHSVIEKGQTVTLRCDPISGHDNLYWYRRVMGKEIKFLLHFVKESKQDESGMPNNRFLAERTGGTYSTLKVQPAELEDSGVYFCASSQGGPDGYTFGSGTRLTVV.

The J gene is TRBJ2-7, the V gene TRBV29-1; the TCRdb call, TRBD2, lacks DNA for checking. This CDR3 contains 14 residues. The germline V gene has CDR1 SQVTM and CDR2 ANQGSEA. CDR3 loop: CSVETRGGEDEQYF.

The chain couples TRBV2 to TRBJ1-1; no DNA is available, so the TRBD1 call from TCRdb remains unchecked. Germline loops: CDR1 SNHLY, CDR2 FYNNEI. The length of the CDR3 is 17 residues. CDR3 protein: CASSEALEQGGDTEAFF. The full variable domain, its missing parts supplied by reference TRBV2 and TRBJ1-1, is EPEVTQTPSHQVTQMGQEVILRCVPISNHLYFYWYRQILGQKVEFLVSFYNNEISEKSEIFDDQFSVERPDGSNFTLKIRSTKLEDSAMYFCASSEALEQGGDTEAFFGQGTRLTVV.

J is TRBJ1-2 and V is TRBV4-3; TCRdb names TRBD1, which stays unverified in the absence of DNA. The CDR3 length is 18 residues. CDR1 LGHNA and CDR2 YSLEER come from the germline V gene. The CDR3 sequence is CASSPHHRLTGANYGYTF.

This chain connects TRBV21-1 to TRBJ2-3; the D gene TCRdb calls, TRBD1, cannot be checked with no DNA. TRBV21-1 is a pseudogene locus. The CDR3 has 15 amino acids. The CDR3 spells CASSKGVGGTDTQYF.

This chain links TRBV2 with TRBJ1-2; absent DNA, TCRdb's TRBD1 call cannot be checked. The V gene's germline CDR1 is SNHLY and CDR2 FYNNEI. The CDR3 is 12 residues long. The chain's CDR3 is CASPTGLDGYTF.

The chain combines TRBV7-9 with TRBJ2-3; TCRdb returns TRBD2, unconfirmable since there is no DNA. The CDR3 sequence is 17 residues long. The germline V gene encodes CDR1 SEHNR and CDR2 FQNEAQ (reference sequence). The CDR3: CASSFPQDSPSTDTQYF.

This chain joins TRBV3-1 and TRBJ2-1. Per germline, CDR1 LGHDT and CDR2 YNNKEL (reference sequence). CDR3 length: 14 amino acids. CDR3 in amino acids: CASSPDASYNEQFF.

The chain is built from TRBV19 and TRBJ2-3; TCRdb calls TRBD1, which cannot be checked without DNA. Germline-derived CDR1 and CDR2 are LNHDA and SQIVND (reference sequence). This CDR3 spans 15 amino acids. The CDR3 sequence: CASSMGTGGEDTQYF.

The chain joins TRBV4-2 to TRBJ1-1; TCRdb's assignment of TRBD1 cannot be checked, as there is no DNA. Germline CDR1 reads LGHNA; CDR2 reads YNFKEQ. The CDR3 covers 15 residues. The CDR3 region is CASSQGQGLNTEAFF.

The gene calls are TRBV3-1 and TRBJ2-3. In germline, CDR1 is LGHDT, CDR2 YNNKEL (reference sequence). The CDR3 spans 11 residues. The CDR3 spells CASSQGRTQYF.

Here the CDR3 reads CASSWTGSYEQYF. The chain recombines TRBV27 with TRBJ2-7; TCRdb returns TRBD1, unconfirmable since there is no DNA. This CDR3 region has 13 residues. Germline assignment: CDR1 MNHEY and CDR2 SMNVEV (reference sequence).

J is TRBJ2-1 and V is TRBV29-1; TCRdb proposes TRBD2, but this gene call is untestable without DNA. Germline values: CDR1 SQVTM, CDR2 ANQGSEA. The CDR3 contains 13 residues. CDR3 residues: CSAPSGRGNEQFF.

The V call is TRBV6-5, the J call TRBJ2-7. CDR1 and CDR2 (germline): MNHEY, SVGAGI. The CDR3 is made up of 14 amino acids. Here the CDR3 reads CASSYSTPGYEQYF.

V gene TRBV27 combines with J gene TRBJ1-6; the D gene TCRdb calls, TRBD1, cannot be checked with no DNA. Germline assignment: CDR1 MNHEY and CDR2 SMNVEV (reference sequence). The CDR3 sequence is 16 residues long. CDR3 sequence reads: CASSLAGQGKYSPLHF.

The chain combines TRBV3-1 with TRBJ2-1; TCRdb designates TRBD2, a call that cannot be tested without DNA. Germline V lookup: CDR1 LGHDT, CDR2 YNNKEL (reference sequence). The CDR3 runs to 17 residues. CDR3 residues: CASSQARLAGGGSEQFF.

The J gene is TRBJ1-5, the V gene TRBV28. From germline, CDR1 is MDHEN and CDR2 SYDVKM. The CDR3 totals 13 residues. CDR3 loop: CASSLIINQPQHF.

V is TRBV25-1 and J is TRBJ2-7; TCRdb proposes TRBD2, but this gene call is untestable without DNA. The CDR3 loop spans 13 amino acids. Germline V CDR1 and CDR2: MGHDK, SYGVNS. CDR3 loop: CASESPQTYEQYF.

The J gene is TRBJ2-1, the V gene TRBV7-9; TCRdb names TRBD2, which stays unverified in the absence of DNA. The germline gives CDR1 SEHNR, CDR2 FQNEAQ (reference sequence). This CDR3 is 15 amino acids long. The CDR3 loop reads CASSPTSARYNEQFF.

The J gene is TRBJ2-7, the V gene TRBV5-1; TCRdb selects TRBD1, and the lack of DNA leaves this call unchecked. This CDR3 region has 14 residues. Germline CDR1 reads SGHRS; CDR2 reads YFSETQ. The CDR3 protein is CASSLVGQGNEQYF.

V gene TRBV20-1 combines with J gene TRBJ2-7; the TCRdb D gene call, TRBD2, has no DNA to confirm it. The CDR3 length is 11 residues. CDR1 DFQATT and CDR2 SNEGSKA come from the germline V gene (reference sequence). This chain's CDR3 is CSAPSGWEQYF.